The present T cell receptor beta chain was sequenced within a study of control samples from healthy donors and cancer patients. Profiled with immunoSEQ multiplex PCR; TCRdb holds only in-frame clones, not every one. The sample has 100,000 to 150,000 clones, 87% seen once. This CDR3 region has 16 residues. Germline V CDR1 and CDR2: MDHEN, SYDVKM. The ends were cut back, 5 bases at V and 5 bases at J, with 19 bases in the middle. V gene TRBV28 combines with J gene TRBJ2-1; D may correspond to TRBD1 or TRBD2 (6 bases each). Sequenced sample: blood. The sequence was obtained from a man aged 55 to 70 in good health. DNA of the CDR3: TGTGCCAGCAGTATCCCCACGGGGGCGCCAGACAATGAGCAGTTCTTC. It translates to CASSIPTGAPDNEQFF.